The sequence of this T cell receptor beta chain was determined in a study of T cell clonotyping in hematopoietic cell transplantation. For this clone: Its antigen remains unidentified.

Data came from immunoSEQ multiplex PCR; TCRdb stores just in-frame clones and leaves some out. The sample consists of roughly 16,000 clones, around 90% of them appearing once. Study-wide points: Few recipient clonotypes overlapped donors; over 95% were de novo at given depth. Recipient TCR diversity dropped after transplant; expanded clonotypes rose from day 30 to 180. Higher Inverse Simpson Index values in graft donor and pretransplant recipient predicted broader posttransplant TCR diversity.

In germline, CDR1 is LNHDA, CDR2 SQIVND (reference sequence). Trimming took off 8 bases at V and 0 bases at J, with 8 bases between the two ends. The CDR3 is 14 residues long. The specimen was peripheral blood mononuclear cells. The rearrangement uses TRBV19 and TRBJ2-6; D gene ambiguous. This receptor was obtained from a man aged 35 to 55 in good health. Some clones in this sample may be carry-over from other donors' samples. Written as DNA, the CDR3 is TGTGCCAGTCGAACTTTCTCTGGGGCCAACGTCCTGACTTTC. It yields the protein CASRTFSGANVLTF.